These T cell receptor beta chains were read from a single sample in a study of shared clonotypes between healthy human individuals. Method: immunoSEQ multiplex PCR; TCRdb's copy keeps in-frame clones and lacks some. The sample yields millions of clones, over 85% seen once. The sample comprised naive CD4+ T cells sorted from blood. All receptors come from a man between 18 and 29 years old in good health. Each CDR3 is given with its conserved first and last residue. The order of the fields is D gene, clone size, V gene, J gene, CDR3 DNA, CDR3 protein. A D gene is named only where the DNA matches it firmly. The size field is filled for only some rows; it gives once, few, many or a size class.

TRBD2,-,TRBV9,TRBJ2-1,TGTGCCAGCAGCGTAGCCCTGGACGGACTAGCGGGCTACAATGAGCAGTTCTTC,CASSVALDGLAGYNEQFF
TRBD2,-,TRBV27,TRBJ2-5,TGTGCCAGCACCGAAACTAGCGGGAGGGTAGAGACCCAGTACTTC,CASTETSGRVETQYF
-,few,TRBV7-9,TRBJ1-2,TGTGCCAGCAGCTTATTGACGAATGGCTACACCTTC,CASSLLTNGYTF
-,-,TRBV19,TRBJ1-2,TGTGCCAGTAGTATACAGGGGATAACCTATGGCTACACCTTC,CASSIQGITYGYTF
-,-,TRBV18,TRBJ2-2,TGTGCCAGCTCACCAGGACAATCCGGGGAGCTGTTTTTT,CASSPGQSGELFF
-,-,TRBV19,TRBJ2-5,TGTGCCAGTAGTCCAAGCAAATCAGAGACCCAGTACTTC,CASSPSKSETQYF
-,-,TRBV5-1,TRBJ2-3,TGCGCCAGCAGCTTGGCCCGTTTGGGATCTGGCACAGATACGCAGTATTTT,CASSLARLGSGTDTQYF
-,-,TRBV5-1,TRBJ2-2,TGCGCCAGCAGCTTGAGGGTGGACACCGGGGAGCTGTTTTTT,CASSLRVDTGELFF
TRBD1,-,TRBV6-1,TRBJ1-6,TGTGCCAGCAAAGAACAGGGGTATAATTCACCCCTCCACTTT,CASKEQGYNSPLHF
TRBD1,-,TRBV2,TRBJ2-2,TGTGCCAGCAGTGGGGGGACAGCGAACACCGGGGAGCTGTTTTTT,CASSGGTANTGELFF
-,once,TRBV30,TRBJ2-7,TGTGCCTGGAGAATCCAAGGGGTGGACTACGAGCAGTACTTC,CAWRIQGVDYEQYF
TRBD2,-,TRBV2,TRBJ2-5,TGTGCCAGCGGACTAGCGGCCCTTAAGGAGACCCAGTACTTC,CASGLAALKETQYF
TRBD1,-,TRBV5-1,TRBJ2-3,TGCGCCAGCAGCTTGAGTCGTGGGGACAGGGCCACAGATACGCAGTATTTT,CASSLSRGDRATDTQYF
-,-,TRBV29-1,TRBJ1-1,TGCAGCGGGGGGCTAGGGCACACTGAAGCTTTCTTT,CSGGLGHTEAFF
-,-,TRBV29-1,TRBJ2-7,TGCAGCGTTGAGAAAAGGGAAGGGACCTACGAGCAGTACTTC,CSVEKREGTYEQYF
TRBD1,-,TRBV18,TRBJ2-4,TGTGCCAGCTCACAACAGGGGTCCAAAAACATTCAGTACTTC,CASSQQGSKNIQYF
TRBD2,-,TRBV12-5,TRBJ2-7,TGTGCTAGTGGGACTAGCGGGAGATTTGAGCAGTACTTC,CASGTSGRFEQYF
-,-,TRBV11-2,TRBJ1-1,TGTGCCAGCAGTCGCCGGACGGCAAACACTGAAGCTTTCTTT,CASSRRTANTEAFF
-,-,TRBV5-6,TRBJ1-1,TGTGCCAGCAGCCAATTTAGGACAGCTCGGGGGAACACTGAAGCTTTCTTT,CASSQFRTARGNTEAFF
TRBD2,-,TRBV6-5,TRBJ2-7,TGTGCCAGCAGCCGAGGACTAGAAGGCGAGCAGTACTTC,CASSRGLEGEQYF
TRBD1,once,TRBV29-1,TRBJ1-2,TGCAGCGTTGAAGCGACAGGGGGCTGGGATTACACCTTC,CSVEATGGWDYTF
-,-,TRBV6-5,TRBJ1-4,TGTGCCAGCAGTTATGGTCAGGGGAGCAAACTGTTTTTT,CASSYGQGSKLFF
-,-,TRBV5-4,TRBJ1-6,TGTGCCAGCAGCAACAGGGAGACACCCCTCCACTTT,CASSNRETPLHF
TRBD2,-,TRBV6-7,TRBJ2-2,TGTGCCAGCAGTTACTCTAGAAGATCAGCGGGAACCGGGGAGCTGTTTTTT,CASSYSRRSAGTGELFF
-,-,TRBV30,TRBJ1-2,TGTGCCTCAACAAGAGGGAGCTATGGCTACACCTTC,CASTRGSYGYTF
TRBD2,-,TRBV13,TRBJ2-5,TGTGCCAGCACACGGGGGGGTTTGAGCGAGACCCAGTACTTC,CASTRGGLSETQYF
-,-,TRBV29-1,TRBJ2-3,TGCAGCGTTGAGGGGTCCAGGGCACCATCCACAGATACGCAGTATTTT,CSVEGSRAPSTDTQYF
TRBD1,-,TRBV11-2,TRBJ1-4,TGTGCCAGCAGCCCCGGACAGGGCTACGAAAAACTGTTTTTT,CASSPGQGYEKLFF
-,-,TRBV5-1,TRBJ1-1,TGCGCCAGCAGCTTGGGACTGATGAACACTGAAGCTTTCTTT,CASSLGLMNTEAFF
-,few,TRBV6-1,TRBJ2-5,TGTGCCAGCAGTAAAGCACGGGGTGTGGAGACCCAGTACTTC,CASSKARGVETQYF
-,-,TRBV5-1,TRBJ1-1,TGCGCCAGCAGCTTCCTAACCGAGATGAACACTGAAGCTTTCTTT,CASSFLTEMNTEAFF
TRBD1,-,TRBV4-1,TRBJ1-2,TGCGCCAGCAGCTCCCGGGACAGGGATGGCTACACCTTC,CASSSRDRDGYTF
-,-,TRBV5-1,TRBJ2-7,TGCGCCAGCAGCGGGGGCTACGAGCAGTACTTC,CASSGGYEQYF
-,-,TRBV19,TRBJ1-4,TGTGCCAGTAGGCAGACAGCAACTAATGAAAAACTGTTTTTT,CASRQTATNEKLFF
TRBD1,once,TRBV29-1,TRBJ2-7,TGCAGCGTACTGACAGGGGTCGAGCAGTACTTC,CSVLTGVEQYF
-,-,TRBV10-3,TRBJ1-2,TGTGCCATCAGTGAGTTTCTAGGGGCCGCTAACTATGGCTACACCTTC,CAISEFLGAANYGYTF
-,-,TRBV10-1,TRBJ2-1,TGCGCCAGCAGTGGACTGGGCCAGGATGAGCAGTTCTTC,CASSGLGQDEQFF
-,-,TRBV10-1,TRBJ2-2,TGCGCCAGCAGTGAGGGGGGGAACACCGGGGAGCTGTTTTTT,CASSEGGNTGELFF
-,few,TRBV18,TRBJ1-6,TGTGCCGGGGGGACCTATAATTCACCCCTCCACTTT,CAGGTYNSPLHF
TRBD1,-,TRBV6-1,TRBJ1-1,TGTGCCAGCAGTGATTCCGGGACAGGGGGTTTATGGGCTTTCTTT,CASSDSGTGGLWAFF
TRBD2,once,TRBV7-6,TRBJ2-7,TGTGCCAGCAGCTCGGGACTAGCGAAGAAGAATTCCTACGAGCAGTACTTC,CASSSGLAKKNSYEQYF
-,-,TRBV5-1,TRBJ2-2,TGCGCCAGCAGCTTAGGGGCGAACACCGGGGAGCTGTTTTTT,CASSLGANTGELFF
TRBD1,-,TRBV19,TRBJ2-2,TGTGCCAGTAGTATCGGTCAGGGGGCGTTCCTTCCCGGGGAGCTGTTTTTT,CASSIGQGAFLPGELFF
TRBD1,-,TRBV5-1,TRBJ2-2,TGCGCCAGCAGCCCGGCGACAGGGGGCGCGCTGACGGGGACCGGGGAGCTGTTTTTT,CASSPATGGALTGTGELFF
TRBD2,once,TRBV15,TRBJ2-1,TGTGCCACCAGCACCCCCTCGGGAGGGTACAATGAGCAGTTCTTC,CATSTPSGGYNEQFF
TRBD1,-,TRBV5-4,TRBJ2-7,TGTGCCAGCAGCCGACCCGGGACAGGGGCCTACGAGCAGTACTTC,CASSRPGTGAYEQYF
TRBD2,few,TRBV6-5,TRBJ2-1,TGTGCCAGCACTGTGGCTAGCGGCTACAATGAGCAGTTCTTC,CASTVASGYNEQFF
TRBD2,-,TRBV10-1,TRBJ2-1,TGCGCCAGCAGTGATTGGGGAGGGGACGGTGAGCAGTTCTTC,CASSDWGGDGEQFF
TRBD2,-,TRBV29-1,TRBJ2-3,TGCAGCGTTACCCGGGGACTAGCGGACACAGATACGCAGTATTTT,CSVTRGLADTDTQYF
-,-,TRBV5-1,TRBJ2-7,TGCGCCAGCAGCTTGTTCGGGGGTCGGTACGAGCAGTACTTC,CASSLFGGRYEQYF
-,-,TRBV28,TRBJ2-1,TGTGCCAGCAGTTCTCCCCGGGGCCTCTCCTACAATGAGCAGTTCTTC,CASSSPRGLSYNEQFF
-,-,TRBV21-1,TRBJ2-7,TGTGCCAGCAGCAAAATTCCGGTCTCTGGCTCCTACGAGCAGTACTTC,CASSKIPVSGSYEQYF
-,-,TRBV5-1,TRBJ1-5,TGCGCCAGCAGCTTGGGGGGCTCGGAGCCCCAGCATTTT,CASSLGGSEPQHF